One T cell receptor (beta chain) is described in this entry. TCRdb's copy holds only in-frame clones and misses some; the assay was immunoSEQ multiplex PCR. The sample shows some 60,000 clones, around 87% of them seen only once. These data come from a study of technical replicates of blood from several donors. J lost 6 bases, V lost 4 bases, and 4 bases had no gene match. The CDR3 totals 14 residues. CDR1 is SGHRS and CDR2 is YFSETQ in the germline V gene. This receptor was obtained from a human donor in good health. Some clones in this sample may be carry-over from other donors' samples. V gene TRBV5-1 combines with J gene TRBJ1-2, with 12 bases lining up with TRBD1. The sequencing sample was made of PBMCs. CDR3 residues: CASSTGQGANGYTF. In DNA form, the CDR3 reads TGCGCCAGCAGCACGGGACAGGGGGCAAATGGCTACACCTTC.